This TCR beta chain was recovered during a study of PD-1 blockade in classical Hodgkin lymphoma. Noted time point: newly diagnosed, previously untreated cHL patient sample. The study purified CD4+ T cells from thawed PBMCs using magnetic negative selection. Investigators turned to newly diagnosed, untreated classical Hodgkin lymphoma PBMCs for comparison. Germline loops: CDR1 SGHRS, CDR2 YFSETQ. CDR3 length: 13 amino acids. The germline V and J ends were trimmed by 0 bases and 4 bases, with 7 bases remaining between them. The method was immunoSEQ multiplex PCR; TCRdb's version includes in-frame clones alone and lacks a portion of them. The sample includes about 24,000 clones, about 89% of them seen just once. On this clone itself: What it binds is not known.

Broader study findings: Reported findings placed baseline TCR diversity lower in newly diagnosed patients (compared with healthy donors). There remain no defined causes for the repertoire differences, which possibly reflect disease activity or prior therapy.

The TCR sequence derives from a human donor with classical Hodgkin lymphoma. The chain is built from TRBV5-1 and TRBJ1-2, with no clear D. The sample comprised CD4+ T cells from blood. CDR3 residues: CASSLGRIYGYTF. The CDR3 DNA reads TGCGCCAGCAGCTTGGGACGGATCTATGGCTACACCTTC.